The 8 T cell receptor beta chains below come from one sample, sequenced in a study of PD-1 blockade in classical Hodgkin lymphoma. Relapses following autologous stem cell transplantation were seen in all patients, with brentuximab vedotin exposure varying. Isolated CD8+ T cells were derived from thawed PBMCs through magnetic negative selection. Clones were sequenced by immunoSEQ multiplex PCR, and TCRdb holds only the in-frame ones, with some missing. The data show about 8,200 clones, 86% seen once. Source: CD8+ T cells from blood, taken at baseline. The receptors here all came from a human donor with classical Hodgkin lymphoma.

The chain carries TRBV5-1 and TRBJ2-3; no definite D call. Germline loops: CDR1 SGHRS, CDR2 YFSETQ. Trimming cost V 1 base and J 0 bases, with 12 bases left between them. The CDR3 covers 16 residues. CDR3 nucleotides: TGCGCCAGCAGCTTGTTTACGGGCCATAGCACAGATACGCAGTATTTT. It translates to CASSLFTGHSTDTQYF.

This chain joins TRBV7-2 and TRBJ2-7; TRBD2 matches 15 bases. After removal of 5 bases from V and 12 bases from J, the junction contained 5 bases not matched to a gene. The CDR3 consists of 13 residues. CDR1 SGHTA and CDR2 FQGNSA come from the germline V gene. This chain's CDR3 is CASSAGLAGGPYF. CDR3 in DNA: TGTGCCAGCAGCGCAGGACTAGCGGGAGGGCCGTACTTC.

The CDR3 nucleotides read TGTGCCTGGAGTGTACGCGGGGAGGGGAACATTCAGTACTTC. Residues: CAWSVRGEGNIQYF. The chain employs TRBV30 and TRBJ2-4; 7 nucleotides align to TRBD2. From germline, CDR1 is GTSNPN and CDR2 SVGIG (reference sequence). The CDR3 length is 14 residues. V was clipped by 0 bases and J by 7 bases; unmatched bases: 6.

CDR3 residues: CASSFLREGLHTQYF. DNA of the CDR3: TGTGCCAGCAGCTTCCTTAGGGAGGGCCTACATACGCAGTATTTT. The rearrangement joins TRBV11-2 to TRBJ2-3; 7 nucleotides agree with TRBD2. Germline V gives CDR1 SGHAT, CDR2 FQNNGV. The CDR3 spans 15 residues. After removal of 3 bases from V and 7 bases from J, the junction contained 10 bases not matched to a gene.

CDR3 sequence (DNA): TGTGCCAGCTCATACGGGGGCGGCGAGCAGTACTTC. This encodes CASSYGGGEQYF. The chain combines TRBV18 with TRBJ2-7, with D perhaps being TRBD1 or TRBD2 (6 bases each). V was trimmed by 5 bases and J by 6 bases, leaving 11 bases between them. Germline V lookup: CDR1 KGHSH, CDR2 LQKENI. CDR3 length equals 12 residues.

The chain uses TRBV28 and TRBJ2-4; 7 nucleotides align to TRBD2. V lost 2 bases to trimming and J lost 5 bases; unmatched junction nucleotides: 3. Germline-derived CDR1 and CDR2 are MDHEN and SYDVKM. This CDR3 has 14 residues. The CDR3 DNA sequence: TGTGCCAGCAGTTTACTAGCGGAAGAAAACATTCAGTACTTC. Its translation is CASSLLAEENIQYF.

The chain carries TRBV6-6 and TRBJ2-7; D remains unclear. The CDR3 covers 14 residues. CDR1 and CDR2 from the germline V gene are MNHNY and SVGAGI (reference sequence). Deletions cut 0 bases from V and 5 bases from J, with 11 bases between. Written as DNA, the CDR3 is TGTGCCAGCAGTTACTCTGCCGTTTCGGACGAGCAGTACTTC. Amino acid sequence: CASSYSAVSDEQYF.

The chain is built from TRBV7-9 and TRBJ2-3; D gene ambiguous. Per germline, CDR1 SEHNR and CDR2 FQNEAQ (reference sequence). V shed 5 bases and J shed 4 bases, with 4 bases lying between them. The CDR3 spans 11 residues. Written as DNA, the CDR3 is TGTGCCAGCAGCATTTCAGATACGCAGTATTTT. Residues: CASSISDTQYF.